The present TCR beta chain was sequenced within a study of blood T cells in healthy people across ages. CDR3 length: 15 amino acids. Per the germline V gene, CDR1 is KGHSH and CDR2 is LQKENI. As regards this clonotype: The target antigen is unknown. At one end, the junction sequence differs from germline, possibly due to a read error.

Findings of the study overall: Older individuals had lower TCR beta diversity per million T cells (the decline was roughly linear). Naive T cell percentage showed a strong correlation with TCR beta diversity.

With a J-beta primer mix and a sample-barcoded 5' primer, a second PCR ran about 7 to 12 cycles. Every single cDNA molecule received a tag from a template-switch adaptor with 12 random nucleotides. TCRdb fed the 5' RACE reads into MiXCR, producing one record per CDR3 protein. The sample includes about 830,000 distinct CDR3 sequences, around 62% of them seen just once. At least 7 million PBMCs were isolated per sample. Sequenced material: blood. The V gene is TRBV18, the J gene TRBJ1-5; 7 nucleotides line up with TRBD1. The receptor's source is a man under 40 in good health. The CDR3, as DNA: TGCGCCAGCTCACGTACAGGGGAGAGCAATCAGCCCCAGCATTTT. Translated, it gives CASSRTGESNQPQHF.